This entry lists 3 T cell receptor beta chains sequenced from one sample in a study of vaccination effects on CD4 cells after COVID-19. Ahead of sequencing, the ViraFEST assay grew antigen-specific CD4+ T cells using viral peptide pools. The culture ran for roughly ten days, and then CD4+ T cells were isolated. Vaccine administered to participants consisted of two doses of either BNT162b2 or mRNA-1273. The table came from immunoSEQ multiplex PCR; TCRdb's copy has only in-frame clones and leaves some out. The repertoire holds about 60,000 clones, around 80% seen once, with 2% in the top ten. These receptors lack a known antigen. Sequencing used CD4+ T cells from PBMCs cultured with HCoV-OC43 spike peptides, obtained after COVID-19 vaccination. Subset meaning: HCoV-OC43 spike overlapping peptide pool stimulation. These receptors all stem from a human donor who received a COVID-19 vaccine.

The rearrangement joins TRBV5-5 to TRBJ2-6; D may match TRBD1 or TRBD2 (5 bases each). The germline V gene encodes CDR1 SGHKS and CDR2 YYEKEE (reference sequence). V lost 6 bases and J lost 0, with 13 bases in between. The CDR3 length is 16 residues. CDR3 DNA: TGTGCCAGCAAACCGGGACCGACCTCTGGGGCCAACGTCCTGACTTTC. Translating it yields CASKPGPTSGANVLTF.

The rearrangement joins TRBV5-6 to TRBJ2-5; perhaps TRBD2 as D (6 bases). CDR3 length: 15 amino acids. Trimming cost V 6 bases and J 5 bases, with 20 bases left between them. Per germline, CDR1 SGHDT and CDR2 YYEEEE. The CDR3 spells CASKQRAGLYETQYF. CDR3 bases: TGTGCCAGCAAGCAGCGGGCCGGTCTTTACGAGACCCAGTACTTC. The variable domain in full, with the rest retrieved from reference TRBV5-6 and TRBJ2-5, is DAGVTQSPTHLIKTRGQQVTLRCSPKSGHDTVSWYQQALGQGPQFIFQYYEEEERQRGNFPDRFSGHQFPNYSSELNVNALLLGDSALYLCASKQRAGLYETQYFGPGTRLLVL.

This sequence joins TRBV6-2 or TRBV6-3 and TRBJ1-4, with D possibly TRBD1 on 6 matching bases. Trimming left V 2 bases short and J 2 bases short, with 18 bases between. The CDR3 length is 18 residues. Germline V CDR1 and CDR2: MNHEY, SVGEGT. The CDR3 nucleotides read TGTGCCAGCAGTTACGGGCCGTGGGGGCTGGAGACTAATGAAAAACTGTTTTTT. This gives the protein CASSYGPWGLETNEKLFF.